This TCR beta chain was captured by sequencing in a study of T cell repertoires in cytomegalovirus infection (dated by TCRdb to between 2019 and 2020). Background on the whole study: The peptide stimulations were aimed at well-studied HLA-B-restricted epitopes as well as recently identified HLA-C-restricted CMV epitopes, whose presentation resists viral immunomodulation. Donor HLA type was relevant to the analysis, as public TCR beta signatures indicated carriage of CMV infection together with the matching HLA type.

General findings and caveats noted by the study authors: The ex vivo response was dominated by HLA-C-restricted CMV-specific TCR beta clonotypes, which also provided the single most frequent clonotype in two of eight donors. In both this cohort and an independent roughly 350-donor cohort, the cumulative frequency of public TCR beta family members distinguished carriers of CMV infection plus the relevant HLA type.

Including the terminal cysteine and phenylalanine, the CDR3 comprises 16 residues. Only the CDR3 DNA is retained, 48 bases long and in frame from the first base. CDR1 and CDR2 are read off the germline V gene (reference sequence) as SEHNR and FQNEAQ. V has 3 bases trimmed and J has 5 bases trimmed; junction bases matching no gene number 6. TCRdb shows the sequencer as Illumina HiSeq 1500. Using fastp trimming at Q25 and MiXCR clonotype assembly, TCRdb reanalyzed the public sequencing data and kept in-frame beta chains. Each CDR3 protein appears once, grouped with its most common genes and DNA. The sample yields fewer than 950,000 distinct CDR3 sequences; less than 35% were counted once. The biggest ten clones account for around 11% of the sample. In light of the paper, this sample's treatment or condition label describes: in vitro stimulation with specific CMV peptide epitopes to enrich CMV-specific T cells.

This clonotype was detected a few times. Its specific antigen is unknown. No base-level quality is on record; no much larger clone is a single base apart. Specimen: cultured CD8+ T cells from PBMCs, collected from culture after CMV antigen stimulation. The clonotype was recovered from a human donor in good health (CMV status not recorded). Some clones in this sample may be carry-over from other donors' samples. The chain was built from TRBV7-9 and TRBJ2-3; a stretch of 12 junction bases matches TRBD1. The CDR3 here reads CASSFRDRGLEDTQYF. The base sequence is TGTGCCAGCAGCTTCCGGGACAGGGGGCTTGAAGATACGCAGTATTTT. The reference TRBV7-9 and TRBJ2-3 proteins fill in what lies around the CDR3, so the full variable domain reads DTGVSQNPRHKITKRGQNVTFRCDPISEHNRLYWYRQTLGQGPEFLTYFQNEAQLEKSRLLSDRFSAERPKGSFSTLEIQRTEQGDSAMYLCASSFRDRGLEDTQYFGPGTRLTVL.